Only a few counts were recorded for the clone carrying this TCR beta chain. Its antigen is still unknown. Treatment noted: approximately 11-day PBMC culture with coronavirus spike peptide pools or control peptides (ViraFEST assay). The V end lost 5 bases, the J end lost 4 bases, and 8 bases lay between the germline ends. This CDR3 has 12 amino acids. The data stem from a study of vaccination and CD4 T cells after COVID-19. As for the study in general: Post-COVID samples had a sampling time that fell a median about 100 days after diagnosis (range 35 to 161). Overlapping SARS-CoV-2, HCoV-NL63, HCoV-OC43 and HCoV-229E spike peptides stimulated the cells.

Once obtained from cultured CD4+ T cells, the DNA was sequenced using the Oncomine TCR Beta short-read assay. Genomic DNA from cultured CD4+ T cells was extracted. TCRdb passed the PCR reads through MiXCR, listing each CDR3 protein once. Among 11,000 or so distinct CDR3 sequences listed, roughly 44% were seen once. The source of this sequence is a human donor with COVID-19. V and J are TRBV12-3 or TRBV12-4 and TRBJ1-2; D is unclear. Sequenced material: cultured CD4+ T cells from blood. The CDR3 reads CASSPRGYGYTF. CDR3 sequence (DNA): TGTGCCAGCAGTCCCCGCGGCTATGGCTACACCTTC.